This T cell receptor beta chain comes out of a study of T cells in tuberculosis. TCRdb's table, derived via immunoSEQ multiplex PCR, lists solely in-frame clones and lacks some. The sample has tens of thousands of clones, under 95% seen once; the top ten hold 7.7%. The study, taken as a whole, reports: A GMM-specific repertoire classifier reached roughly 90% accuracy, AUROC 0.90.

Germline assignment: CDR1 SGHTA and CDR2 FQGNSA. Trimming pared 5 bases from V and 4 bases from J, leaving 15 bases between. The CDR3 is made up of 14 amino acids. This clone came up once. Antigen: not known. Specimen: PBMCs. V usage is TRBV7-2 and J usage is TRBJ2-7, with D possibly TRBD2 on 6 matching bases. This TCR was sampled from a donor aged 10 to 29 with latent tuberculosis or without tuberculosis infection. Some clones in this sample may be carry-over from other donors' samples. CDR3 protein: CASSLGGLPYEQYF. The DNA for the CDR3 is TGTGCCAGCAGCCTGGGGGGACTCCCATACGAGCAGTACTTC.